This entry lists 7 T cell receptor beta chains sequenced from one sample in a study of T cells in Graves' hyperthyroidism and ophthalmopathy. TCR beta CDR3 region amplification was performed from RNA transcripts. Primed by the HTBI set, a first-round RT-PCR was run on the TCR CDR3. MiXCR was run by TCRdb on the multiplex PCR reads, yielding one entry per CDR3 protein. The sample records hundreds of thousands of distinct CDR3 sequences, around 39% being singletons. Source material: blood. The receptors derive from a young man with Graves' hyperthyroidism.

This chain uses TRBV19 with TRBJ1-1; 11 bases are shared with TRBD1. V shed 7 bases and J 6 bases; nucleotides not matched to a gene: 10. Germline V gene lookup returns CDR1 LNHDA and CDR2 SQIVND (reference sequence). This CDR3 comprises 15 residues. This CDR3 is CASTRGDRGAAEAFF. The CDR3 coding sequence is TGTGCCAGTACCCGAGGGGACAGGGGGGCCGCTGAAGCTTTCTTT.

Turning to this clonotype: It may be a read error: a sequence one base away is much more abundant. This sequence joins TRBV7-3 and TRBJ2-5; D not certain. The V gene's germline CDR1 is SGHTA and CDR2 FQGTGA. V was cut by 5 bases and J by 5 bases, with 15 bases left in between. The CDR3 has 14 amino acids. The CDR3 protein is CASSVGVCSETQYF. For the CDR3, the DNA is TGTGCCAGCAGCGTAGGTGTATGCTCGGAGACCCAGTACTTC.

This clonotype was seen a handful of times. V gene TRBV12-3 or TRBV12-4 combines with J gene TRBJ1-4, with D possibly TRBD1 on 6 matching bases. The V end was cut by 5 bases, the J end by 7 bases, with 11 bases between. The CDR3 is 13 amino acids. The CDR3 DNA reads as TGTGCCAGCAGTGTACAGGGTGGTGAAAAACTGTTTTTT. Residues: CASSVQGGEKLFF.

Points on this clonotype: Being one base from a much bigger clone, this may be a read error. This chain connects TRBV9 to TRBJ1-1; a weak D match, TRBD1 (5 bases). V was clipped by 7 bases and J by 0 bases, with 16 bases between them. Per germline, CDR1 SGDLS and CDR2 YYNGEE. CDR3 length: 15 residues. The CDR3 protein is CASGETAYMNTEAFF. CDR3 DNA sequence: TGTGCCAGCGGCGAGACAGCCTACATGAACACTGAAGCTTTCTTT.

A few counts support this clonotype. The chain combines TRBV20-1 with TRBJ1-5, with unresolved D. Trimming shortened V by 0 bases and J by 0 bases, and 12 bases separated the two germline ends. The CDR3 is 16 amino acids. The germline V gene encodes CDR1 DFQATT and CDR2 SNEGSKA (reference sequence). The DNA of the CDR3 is TGCAGTGCTAGAGAAACGGGGAGAGGTAGCAATCAGCCCCAGCATTTT. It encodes CSARETGRGSNQPQHF.

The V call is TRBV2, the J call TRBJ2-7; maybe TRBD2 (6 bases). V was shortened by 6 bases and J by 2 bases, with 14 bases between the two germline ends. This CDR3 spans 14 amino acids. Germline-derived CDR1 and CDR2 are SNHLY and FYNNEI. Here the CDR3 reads CASSAPGVTYEQYF. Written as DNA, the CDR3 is TGTGCCAGCAGCGCCCCGGGGGTTACCTACGAGCAGTACTTC.

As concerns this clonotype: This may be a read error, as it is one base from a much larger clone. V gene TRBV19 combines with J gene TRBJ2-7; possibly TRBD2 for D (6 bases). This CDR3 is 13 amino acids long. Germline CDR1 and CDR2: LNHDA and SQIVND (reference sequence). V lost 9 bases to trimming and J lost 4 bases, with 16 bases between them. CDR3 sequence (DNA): TGTGCCAGCAGCTCAGTCGGGGGATACGAGCAGTACTTC. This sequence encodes CASSSVGGYEQYF.